The sequence of this T cell receptor beta chain was determined in a study of CD8 T cells in ankylosing spondylitis. Study-level points and caveats: Certain motif variants had earlier appeared in reactive arthritis synovial fluid and blood. The authors reported significant enrichment of disease-linked clones in matched ankylosing spondylitis synovial fluid. Typical of ankylosing spondylitis blood, it appeared, was a TCR beta motif of under 10 highly homologous variants.

This CDR3 region has 14 residues. Looked up from germline, CDR1 is LNHDA and CDR2 is SQIVND (reference sequence). Germline trimming cut 8 bases from V and 7 bases from J; bases unmatched to any gene: 7. Quantitative barcoded 5'-RACE was used to prepare TCR beta libraries. Via MiXCR, TCRdb re-called the 5' RACE reads, giving one row per CDR3 protein. The sample lists 270,000 or so distinct CDR3 sequences; approximately 20% were seen once. In the case of this clonotype: Its cognate antigen is unknown.

This rearrangement joins TRBV19 to TRBJ2-1, with TRBD2 identical over 11 bases. The sample taken for sequencing was blood, either unsorted or a sorted T cell fraction (not recorded which). The sequence came from a male donor with ankylosing spondylitis or in good health (not recorded which). The chain's CDR3 is CASSSGRLGNEQFF. For the CDR3, the DNA is TGTGCCAGTTCTAGCGGGAGGCTGGGGAATGAGCAGTTCTTC.